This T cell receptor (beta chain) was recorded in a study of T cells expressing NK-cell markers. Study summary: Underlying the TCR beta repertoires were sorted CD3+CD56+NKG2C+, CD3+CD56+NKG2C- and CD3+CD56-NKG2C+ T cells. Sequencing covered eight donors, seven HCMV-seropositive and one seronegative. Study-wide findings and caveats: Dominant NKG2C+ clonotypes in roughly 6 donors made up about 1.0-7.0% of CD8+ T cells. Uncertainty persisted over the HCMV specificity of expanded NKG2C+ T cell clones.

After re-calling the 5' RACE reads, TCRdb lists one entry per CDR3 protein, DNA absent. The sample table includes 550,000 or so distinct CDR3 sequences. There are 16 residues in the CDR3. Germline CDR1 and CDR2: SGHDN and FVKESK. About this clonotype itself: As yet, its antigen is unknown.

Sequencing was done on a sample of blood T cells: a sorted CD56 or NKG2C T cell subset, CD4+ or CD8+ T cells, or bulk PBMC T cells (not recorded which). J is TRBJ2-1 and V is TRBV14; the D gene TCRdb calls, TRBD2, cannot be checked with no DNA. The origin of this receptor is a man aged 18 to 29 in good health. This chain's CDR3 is CASSQEGVTSLNEQFF.